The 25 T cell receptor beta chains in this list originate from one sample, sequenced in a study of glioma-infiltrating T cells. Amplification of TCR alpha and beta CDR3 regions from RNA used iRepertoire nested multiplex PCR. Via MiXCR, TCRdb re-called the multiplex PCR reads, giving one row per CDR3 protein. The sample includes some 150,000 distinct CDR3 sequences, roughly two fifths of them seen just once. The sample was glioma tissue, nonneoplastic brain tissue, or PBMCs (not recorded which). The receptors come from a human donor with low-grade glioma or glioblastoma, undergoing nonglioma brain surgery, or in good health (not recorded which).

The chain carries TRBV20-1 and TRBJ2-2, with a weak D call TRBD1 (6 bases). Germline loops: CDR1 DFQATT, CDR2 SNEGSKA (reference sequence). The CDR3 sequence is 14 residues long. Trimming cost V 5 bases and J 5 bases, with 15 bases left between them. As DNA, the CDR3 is TGCAGTGCTCCCGGACAGCAGAGGACCGGGGAGCTGTTTTTT. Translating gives CSAPGQQRTGELFF.

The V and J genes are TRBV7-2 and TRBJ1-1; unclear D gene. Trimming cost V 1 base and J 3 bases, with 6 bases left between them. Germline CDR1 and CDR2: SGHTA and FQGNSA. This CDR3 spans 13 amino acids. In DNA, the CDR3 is TGTGCCAGCAGCTTAGGGGAGGACACTGAAGCTTTCTTT. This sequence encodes CASSLGEDTEAFF.

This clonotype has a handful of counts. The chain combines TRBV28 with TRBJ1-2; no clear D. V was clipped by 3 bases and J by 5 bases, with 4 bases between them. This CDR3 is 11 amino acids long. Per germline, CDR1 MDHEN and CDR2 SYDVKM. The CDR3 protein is CASSLKYGYTF. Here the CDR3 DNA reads TGTGCCAGCAGTTTGAAGTATGGCTACACCTTC.

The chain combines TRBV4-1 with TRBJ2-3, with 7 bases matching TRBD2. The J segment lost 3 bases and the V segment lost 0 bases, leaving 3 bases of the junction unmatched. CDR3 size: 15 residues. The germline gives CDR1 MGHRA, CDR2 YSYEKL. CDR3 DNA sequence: TGCGCCAGCAGCCAAGAGGGGGGGGTTACAGATACGCAGTATTTT. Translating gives CASSQEGGVTDTQYF.

This CDR3 is CASSSAPISGNTIYF. The DNA for the CDR3 is TGCGCCAGCAGCTCCGCCCCGATATCTGGAAACACCATATATTTT. V is TRBV4-1 and J is TRBJ1-3; D not certain. With 5 bases removed from V and 1 base from J, the gap between germline ends came to 12 bases. The CDR3 loop spans 15 amino acids. From germline, CDR1 is MGHRA and CDR2 YSYEKL.

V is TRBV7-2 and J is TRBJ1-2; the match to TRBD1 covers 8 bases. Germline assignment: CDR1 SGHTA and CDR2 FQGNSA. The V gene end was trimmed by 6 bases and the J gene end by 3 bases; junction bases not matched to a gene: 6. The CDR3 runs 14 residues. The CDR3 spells CASRGQGMDYGYTF. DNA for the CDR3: TGTGCCAGCAGAGGACAGGGCATGGACTATGGCTACACCTTC. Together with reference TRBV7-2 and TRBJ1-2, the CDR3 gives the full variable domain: GAGVSQSPSNKVTEKGKDVELRCDPISGHTALYWYRQSLGQGLEFLIYFQGNSAPDKSGLPSDRFSAERTGGSVSTLTIQRTQQEDSAVYLCASRGQGMDYGYTFGSGTRLTVV.

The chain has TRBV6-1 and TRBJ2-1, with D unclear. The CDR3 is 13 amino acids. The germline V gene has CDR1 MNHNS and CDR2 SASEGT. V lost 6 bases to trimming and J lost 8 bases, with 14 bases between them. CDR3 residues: CASSSLDVDEQFF. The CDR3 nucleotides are TGTGCCAGCAGCTCCCTCGACGTGGATGAGCAGTTCTTC.

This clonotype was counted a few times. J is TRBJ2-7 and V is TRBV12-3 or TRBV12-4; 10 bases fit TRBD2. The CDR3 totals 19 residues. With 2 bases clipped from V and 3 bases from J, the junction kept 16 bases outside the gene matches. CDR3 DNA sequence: TGTGCCAGCAGTTTATCTTTATGGGTCTCCCGGACTAGCGGCTACGAGCAGTACTTC. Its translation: CASSLSLWVSRTSGYEQYF.

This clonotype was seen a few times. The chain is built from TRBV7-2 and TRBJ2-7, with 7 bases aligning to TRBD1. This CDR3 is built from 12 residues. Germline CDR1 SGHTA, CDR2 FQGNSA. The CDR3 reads CAADRVTGEQYF. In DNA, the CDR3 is TGTGCGGCCGACAGGGTGACGGGAGAGCAGTACTTC.

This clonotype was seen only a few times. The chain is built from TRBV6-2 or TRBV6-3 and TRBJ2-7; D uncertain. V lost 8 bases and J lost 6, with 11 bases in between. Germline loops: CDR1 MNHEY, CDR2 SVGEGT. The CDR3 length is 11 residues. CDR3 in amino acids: CASGSMTEQYF. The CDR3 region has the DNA TGTGCCAGCGGTTCAATGACCGAGCAGTACTTC.

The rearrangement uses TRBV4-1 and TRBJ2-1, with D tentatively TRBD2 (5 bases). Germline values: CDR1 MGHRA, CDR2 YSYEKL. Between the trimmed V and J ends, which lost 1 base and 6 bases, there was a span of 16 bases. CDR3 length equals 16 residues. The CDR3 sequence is CASSQVGEGPSNEQFF. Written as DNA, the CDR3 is TGCGCCAGCAGCCAAGTCGGGGAAGGGCCGAGCAATGAGCAGTTCTTC.

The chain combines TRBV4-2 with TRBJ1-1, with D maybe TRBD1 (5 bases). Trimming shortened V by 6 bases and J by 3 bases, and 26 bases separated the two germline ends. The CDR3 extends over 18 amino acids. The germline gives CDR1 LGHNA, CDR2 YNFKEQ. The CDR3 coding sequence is TGTGCCAGCAGTCCTAGCGGGGGGGAGGGCTTAAGGGACACTGAAGCTTTCTTT. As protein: CASSPSGGEGLRDTEAFF.

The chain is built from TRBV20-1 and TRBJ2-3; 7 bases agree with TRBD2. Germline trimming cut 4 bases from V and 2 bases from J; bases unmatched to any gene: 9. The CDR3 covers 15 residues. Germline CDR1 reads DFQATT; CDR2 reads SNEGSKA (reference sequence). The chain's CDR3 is CSATFESGITDTQYF. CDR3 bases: TGCAGTGCTACATTTGAGAGCGGGATCACAGATACGCAGTATTTT.

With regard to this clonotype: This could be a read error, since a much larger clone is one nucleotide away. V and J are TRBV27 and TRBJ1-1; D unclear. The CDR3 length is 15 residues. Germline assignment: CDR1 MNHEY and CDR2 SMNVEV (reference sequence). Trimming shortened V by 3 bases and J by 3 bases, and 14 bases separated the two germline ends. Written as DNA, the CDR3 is TGTGCCAGCAGTTTGTCGCAGACATCGGACACTGAAGCTTTCTTT. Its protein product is CASSLSQTSDTEAFF.

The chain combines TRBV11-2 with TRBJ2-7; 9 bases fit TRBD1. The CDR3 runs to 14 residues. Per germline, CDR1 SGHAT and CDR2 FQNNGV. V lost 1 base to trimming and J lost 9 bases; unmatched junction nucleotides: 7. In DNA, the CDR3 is TGTGCCAGCAGCTTAGTGGGGACAGGGATTGGGCAGTACTTC. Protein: CASSLVGTGIGQYF.

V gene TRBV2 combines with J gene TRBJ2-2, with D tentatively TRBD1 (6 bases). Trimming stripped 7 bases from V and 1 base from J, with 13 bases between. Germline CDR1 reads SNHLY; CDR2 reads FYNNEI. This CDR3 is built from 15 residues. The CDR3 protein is CASINDRRNTGELFF. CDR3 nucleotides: TGTGCCAGCATTAACGACAGGAGGAACACCGGGGAGCTGTTTTTT.

The CDR3 sequence is CASSLRQLQETQYF. Written as DNA, the CDR3 is TGTGCCAGCAGCTTACGACAGTTACAAGAGACCCAGTACTTC. V gene TRBV28 combines with J gene TRBJ2-5; tentative D call: TRBD1 (5 bases). The CDR3 is 14 amino acids. V lost 6 bases and J lost 2, with 13 bases in between. Germline lookup yields CDR1 MDHEN and CDR2 SYDVKM.

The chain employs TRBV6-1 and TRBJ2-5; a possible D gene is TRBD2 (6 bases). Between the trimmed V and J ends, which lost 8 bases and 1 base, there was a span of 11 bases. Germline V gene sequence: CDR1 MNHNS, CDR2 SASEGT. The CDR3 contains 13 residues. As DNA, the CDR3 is TGTGCCAGCGGTCCTAGCGTCCAAGAGACCCAGTACTTC. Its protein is CASGPSVQETQYF.

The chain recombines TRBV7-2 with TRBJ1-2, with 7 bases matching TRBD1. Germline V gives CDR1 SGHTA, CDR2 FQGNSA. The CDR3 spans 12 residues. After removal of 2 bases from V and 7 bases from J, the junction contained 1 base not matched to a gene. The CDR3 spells CASSLQGGGYTF. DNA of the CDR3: TGTGCCAGCAGCTTACAGGGGGGTGGCTACACCTTC.

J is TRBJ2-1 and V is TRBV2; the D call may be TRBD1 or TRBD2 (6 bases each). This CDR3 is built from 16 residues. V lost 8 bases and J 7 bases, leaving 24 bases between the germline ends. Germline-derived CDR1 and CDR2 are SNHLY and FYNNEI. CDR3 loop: CASPRFGGRLENEQFF. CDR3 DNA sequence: TGTGCCAGCCCTCGATTTGGGGGGCGTTTGGAGAATGAGCAGTTCTTC. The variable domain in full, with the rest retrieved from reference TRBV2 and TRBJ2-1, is EPEVTQTPSHQVTQMGQEVILRCVPISNHLYFYWYRQILGQKVEFLVSFYNNEISEKSEIFDDQFSVERPDGSNFTLKIRSTKLEDSAMYFCASPRFGGRLENEQFFGPGTRLTVL.

The CDR3 loop is CASSQWMGPTEAFF. CDR3 nucleotide sequence: TGTGCCAGCAGCCAATGGATGGGGCCCACTGAAGCTTTCTTT. The gene calls are TRBV14 and TRBJ1-1; D possibly corresponds to TRBD1 (5 bases). The V gene's germline CDR1 is SGHDN and CDR2 FVKESK. Between the trimmed V and J ends, which lost 2 bases and 4 bases, there was a span of 11 bases. The CDR3 contains 14 residues.

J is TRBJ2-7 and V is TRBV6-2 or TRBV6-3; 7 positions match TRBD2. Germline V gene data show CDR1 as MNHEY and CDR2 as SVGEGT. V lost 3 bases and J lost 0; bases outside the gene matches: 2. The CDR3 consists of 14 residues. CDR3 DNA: TGTGCCAGCAGTTATCGGGACTACTCCTACGAGCAGTACTTC. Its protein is CASSYRDYSYEQYF.

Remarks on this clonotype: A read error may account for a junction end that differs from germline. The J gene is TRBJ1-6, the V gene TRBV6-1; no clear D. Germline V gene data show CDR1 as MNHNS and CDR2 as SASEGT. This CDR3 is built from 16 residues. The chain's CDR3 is CASTQRPYSYNLPLHF. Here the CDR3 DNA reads TGTGCCAGCACCCAAAGGCCCTACTCCTATAATTTACCCCTCCACTTT.

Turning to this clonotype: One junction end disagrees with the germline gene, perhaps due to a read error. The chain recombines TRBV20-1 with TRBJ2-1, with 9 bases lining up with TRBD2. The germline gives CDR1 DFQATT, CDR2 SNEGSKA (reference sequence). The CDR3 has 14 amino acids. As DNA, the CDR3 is TGCAGTGCTTTAGCGGGAGTAAGCTACGATGAGCAGTTCTTC. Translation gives CSALAGVSYDEQFF.

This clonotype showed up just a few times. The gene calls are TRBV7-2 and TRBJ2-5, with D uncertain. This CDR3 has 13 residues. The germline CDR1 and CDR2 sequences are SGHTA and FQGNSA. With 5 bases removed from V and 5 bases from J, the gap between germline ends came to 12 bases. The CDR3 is CASSLVRLETQYF. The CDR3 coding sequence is TGTGCCAGCAGCCTGGTTCGCTTGGAGACCCAGTACTTC.